This T cell receptor beta chain was captured in a study of CD8+CD57+ T cells in acquired aplastic anemia. Across the whole study: Sorted CD4+ and CD8+ cells gave an average of roughly 3.2 ug of DNA. There were roughly 9.8 million reads, on average, for CD4+ cells from healthy donors. Study results and caveats: Patients and controls turned out to have 25 to 35 CD8+ CDR3 sequences in common.

Turning to this clonotype: Its antigen is as yet unknown.

Trimming left V 0 bases short and J 8 bases short, with 6 bases between. This CDR3 contains 13 residues. The V gene's germline CDR1 is SGHRS and CDR2 YFSETQ. Genomic DNA, the template, was used for profiling of the TCR beta VDJ and CDR3. TCRdb re-analysed the reads in MiXCR, keeping a single row per CDR3 protein. The sample lists approximately 170,000 distinct CDR3 sequences; under 75% were seen once. The source material was sorted CD4+, CD8+, or CD8+CD57+ T cells (not recorded which) from PBMCs. The chain couples TRBV5-1 to TRBJ1-6; D remains ambiguous. This clonotype was sampled from a human donor in good health. The CDR3 protein is CASSLAGDSPLHF. Written as DNA, the CDR3 is TGCGCCAGCAGCTTGGCCGGGGATTCACCCCTCCACTTT.